Described below is a single T cell receptor (beta chain) sequence and its context. Its antigen is not known. This record comes from a study of T cell responses to AZD1222 COVID-19 vaccine. The CDR3 has 15 amino acids. Germline V gene data show CDR1 as KGHSH and CDR2 as LQKENI. V lost 2 bases, J lost 8 bases, and 6 bases stayed unmatched. Study-wide results and limits: Recipients of AZD1222 seropositive at baseline numbered only six or seven.

Sequencing was performed with immunoSEQ multiplex PCR; in TCRdb, only in-frame clones are kept and a portion is missing. Found here are under 150,000 clones, 70% to 90% of them singletons; the top ten hold 7.5% to 9.5%. The chain has TRBV18 and TRBJ1-2, with TRBD1 matching over 12 bases. The clonotype was recovered from an adult in good health. This material consisted of peripheral blood, taken on day 0 of AZD1222 vaccination. The CDR3 region is CASSPGTGGHLGYTF. The CDR3 coding sequence is TGTGCCAGCTCACCAGGGACAGGGGGCCATTTGGGCTACACCTTC.